The sequence of this T cell receptor (beta chain) was determined in a study of blood T cell repertoires in COVID-19. Background on the study: Samples taken during acute and convalescent COVID-19 were collected in the United States, Italy and Spain.

This clone has a handful of counts. Trimming took 1 base from V and 2 from J, leaving 10 bases between them. This CDR3 region has 15 residues. CDR1 is SGHAT and CDR2 is FQNNGV in the germline V gene. During active infection, Seattle patients enrolled and were then monitored through disease. Measured with immunoSEQ multiplex PCR; TCRdb has only the in-frame clones, and not every one. The sample consists of about 230,000 clones, 75% to 85% of them appearing once. This sequence originates from an elderly woman with COVID-19, enrolled during active disease. Sequencing used peripheral blood. The chain recombines TRBV11-2 with TRBJ2-3; the D gene is possibly TRBD1 (6 bases). Here the CDR3 reads CASSLVGATTDTQYF. As DNA, the CDR3 is TGTGCCAGCAGCTTAGTGGGGGCTACCACAGATACGCAGTATTTT.